The next 18 T cell receptor beta chains were all read from a single sample in a study of blood T cell repertoires in COVID-19. Clones were read by immunoSEQ multiplex PCR, and TCRdb kept only the in-frame ones, dropping some. The sample consists of about 100,000 clones, around 87% of them appearing once. Source material: peripheral blood. Source of these receptors: a woman aged 25 to 39 with acute or convalescent COVID-19.

This clone was picked up a small number of times. The chain joins TRBV7-9 to TRBJ1-1; D uncertain. The germline gives CDR1 SEHNR, CDR2 FQNEAQ (reference sequence). V was shortened by 5 bases and J by 1 base, with 11 bases between the two germline ends. The CDR3 is made up of 14 amino acids. This chain's CDR3 is CASSHGFPNTEAFF. For the CDR3, the DNA is TGTGCCAGCAGCCACGGGTTTCCGAACACTGAAGCTTTCTTT.

The V and J genes are TRBV27 and TRBJ2-1, with D tentatively TRBD1 (6 bases). Trimming stripped 6 bases from V and 3 bases from J, with 15 bases between. Germline CDR1 MNHEY, CDR2 SMNVEV (reference sequence). There are 15 residues in the CDR3. The CDR3 sequence is CASSLLGGDYNEQFF. The CDR3 nucleotides are TGTGCCAGCAGCCTTCTTGGGGGCGACTACAATGAGCAGTTCTTC.

In its sample, this clone was seen once. The rearrangement joins TRBV2 to TRBJ2-2, with a tentative D call TRBD2 (6 bases). Germline CDR1 SNHLY, CDR2 FYNNEI. Trimming cost V 6 bases and J 3 bases, with 17 bases left between them. The CDR3 is made up of 16 amino acids. The CDR3 protein is CASRGGTQLYTGELFF. The CDR3 DNA follows: TGTGCCAGCAGGGGCGGGACCCAGCTGTACACCGGGGAGCTGTTTTTT.

The chain employs TRBV9 and TRBJ2-2; 8 positions match TRBD2. V was pared by 10 bases and J by 1 base, with 18 bases of the junction left unmatched. The CDR3 runs 18 residues. The germline V gene has CDR1 SGDLS and CDR2 YYNGEE. CDR3 DNA: TGTGCCCGCGGAGGGGCGGGGGGAGGTCGAAGGAACACCGGGGAGCTGTTTTTT. Protein: CARGGAGGGRRNTGELFF.

This clone was seen a few times. V gene TRBV28 combines with J gene TRBJ2-3; perhaps TRBD1 as D (6 bases). Trimming took 8 bases from V and 0 from J, leaving 15 bases between them. This CDR3 is built from 15 residues. Germline values: CDR1 MDHEN, CDR2 SYDVKM. The chain's CDR3 is CASPPTGPSTDTQYF. The CDR3 DNA is TGTGCCAGCCCTCCGACAGGACCTAGCACAGATACGCAGTATTTT.

The rearrangement links TRBV25-1 to TRBJ2-3; D is unresolved. With 4 bases removed from V and 1 base from J, the gap between germline ends came to 9 bases. This CDR3 comprises 14 residues. Germline V CDR1 and CDR2: MGHDK, SYGVNS. Here the CDR3 reads CASSAARGTDTQYF. The CDR3 bases are TGTGCCAGCAGTGCGGCCCGGGGCACAGATACGCAGTATTTT.

This clone appeared a single time. This chain links TRBV5-6 with TRBJ1-6; D gene uncertain. V lost 1 base to trimming and J lost 7 bases, with 6 bases between them. Germline values: CDR1 SGHDT, CDR2 YYEEEE. This CDR3 is built from 13 residues. CDR3 in DNA: TGTGCCAGCAGCTTGTTTATGAATTCACCCCTCCACTTT. Protein product: CASSLFMNSPLHF.

The chain is built from TRBV9 and TRBJ2-5, with 7 bases identical to TRBD2. CDR3 length equals 11 residues. The germline V gene has CDR1 SGDLS and CDR2 YYNGEE. The ends lost 3 bases at V and 7 bases at J; junction bases unmatched: 0. The CDR3 DNA is TGTGCCAGCAGCGGGGAGGGGACCCAGTACTTC. Protein product: CASSGEGTQYF. The full variable domain, completed using reference TRBV9 and TRBJ2-5, is DSGVTQTPKHLITATGQRVTLRCSPRSGDLSVYWYQQSLDQGLQFLIQYYNGEERAKGNILERFSAQQFPDLHSELNLSSLELGDSALYFCASSGEGTQYFGPGTRLLVL.

V and J are TRBV19 and TRBJ2-3; possibly TRBD2 for D (6 bases). CDR1 is LNHDA and CDR2 is SQIVND in the germline V gene (reference sequence). The V and J ends lost 4 bases and 2 bases respectively, with 10 bases between them. The CDR3 extends over 14 amino acids. The CDR3 DNA reads TGTGCCAGTAGTAATGGGGACTTCACAGATACGCAGTATTTT. It yields the protein CASSNGDFTDTQYF. The full variable domain, its missing parts supplied by reference TRBV19 and TRBJ2-3, is DGGITQSPKYLFRKEGQNVTLSCEQNLNHDAMYWYRQDPGQGLRLIYYSQIVNDFQKGDIAEGYSVSREKKESFPLTVTSAQKNPTAFYLCASSNGDFTDTQYFGPGTRLTVL.

The chain links TRBV30 to TRBJ2-3; TRBD2 might be the D (5 bases). V dropped 5 bases and J dropped 2 bases, with 8 bases sitting between them. Per germline, CDR1 GTSNPN and CDR2 SVGIG (reference sequence). The CDR3 consists of 12 residues. This chain's CDR3 is CAWGLFTDTQYF. CDR3 coding DNA: TGTGCCTGGGGACTGTTCACAGATACGCAGTATTTT.

Written as DNA, the CDR3 is TGTGCCAGTAGTATCGGGGGAGCCGGGACAGGTAACACTGAAGCTTTCTTT. This sequence encodes CASSIGGAGTGNTEAFF. The chain carries TRBV19 and TRBJ1-1; the match to TRBD1 covers 8 bases. Looked up from germline, CDR1 is LNHDA and CDR2 is SQIVND (reference sequence). This CDR3 comprises 17 residues. The junction had 11 bases not matched to a gene; V was cut back by 3 bases and J by 2 bases.

The genes are TRBV7-9 and TRBJ2-7; 9 bases are shared with TRBD1. The V gene end was trimmed by 5 bases and the J gene end by 5 bases; junction bases not matched to a gene: 10. Germline V CDR1 and CDR2: SEHNR, FQNEAQ (reference sequence). There are 15 residues in the CDR3. In DNA form, the CDR3 reads TGTGCCAGCAGCCCAGCGGGACAGGGAAAGGACGAGCAGTACTTC. Its protein product is CASSPAGQGKDEQYF.

The V call is TRBV19, the J call TRBJ2-2; 9 nucleotides align to TRBD1. The CDR3 covers 18 residues. Trimming removed 3 bases from V and 4 bases from J; junction bases left unmatched: 12. CDR1 LNHDA and CDR2 SQIVND come from the germline V gene (reference sequence). This chain's CDR3 is CASSIKRTGVFRTGELFF. As DNA, the CDR3 is TGTGCCAGTAGTATTAAGAGGACAGGGGTATTTCGCACCGGGGAGCTGTTTTTT.

The rearrangement links TRBV5-6 to TRBJ2-2; perhaps TRBD2 as D (5 bases). The V end was cut by 4 bases, the J end by 1 base, with 14 bases between. The CDR3 sequence is 16 residues long. Germline CDR1 and CDR2: SGHDT and YYEEEE. The CDR3 DNA follows: TGTGCCAGCAGCCAAACTAGGACGGAGAACACCGGGGAGCTGTTTTTT. This sequence encodes CASSQTRTENTGELFF.

This sequence joins TRBV2 and TRBJ1-1; 8 bases fit TRBD1. J was trimmed by 0 bases and V by 4 bases; bases with no gene match: 7. Germline V gene lookup returns CDR1 SNHLY and CDR2 FYNNEI. The CDR3 contains 16 residues. DNA for the CDR3: TGTGCCAGCAGTGCAGACAGGGGACTTATGAACACTGAAGCTTTCTTT. It encodes CASSADRGLMNTEAFF.

The gene calls are TRBV27 and TRBJ1-2, with D possibly matching TRBD1 (5 bases). This CDR3 spans 16 amino acids. From germline, CDR1 is MNHEY and CDR2 SMNVEV (reference sequence). V lost 2 bases, J lost 7 bases, and 20 bases lay in between. The CDR3 DNA follows: TGTGCCAGCAGTTTAGGGGCAGGCTGGGGGGGAGGTGGCTACACCTTC. Its protein is CASSLGAGWGGGGYTF.

This sequence joins TRBV28 and TRBJ1-2; no clear D. Germline CDR1 MDHEN, CDR2 SYDVKM. Between the trimmed V and J ends, which lost 3 bases and 0 bases, there was a span of 2 bases. The CDR3 is 12 amino acids. CDR3 sequence: CASSFSNYGYTF. For the CDR3, the DNA is TGTGCCAGCAGTTTCTCTAACTATGGCTACACCTTC.

This clone was found once. The rearrangement links TRBV5-4 to TRBJ1-2, with TRBD1 as a possible D gene (6 bases). The CDR3 length is 15 residues. In germline, CDR1 is SGHNT, CDR2 YYREEE (reference sequence). Trimming removed 4 bases from V and 0 bases from J, with 13 bases in between. The chain's CDR3 is CASSQAGVPNYGYTF. Written as DNA, the CDR3 is TGTGCCAGCAGCCAGGCAGGGGTCCCTAACTATGGCTACACCTTC.